The clone carrying this T cell receptor beta chain was seen repeatedly, ten times or more. Antigen specificity is unknown. The data were obtained in a study of T cells in Graves' hyperthyroidism and ophthalmopathy. Trimming pared 4 bases from V and 2 bases from J, leaving 8 bases between. The CDR3 loop spans 13 amino acids. Study-level findings and limits: Blood also showed most of the thyroid clonotypes that were expanded above 0.001. Ophthalmopathy stood apart from stable hyperthyroidism in a 13 V-J model.

Using RNA transcripts as the source, TCR beta CDR3 regions were amplified. When the TCR CDR3 underwent first-round RT-PCR, the HTBI primer set was used. Each CDR3 protein gets one entry after TCRdb re-called the multiplex PCR reads with MiXCR. The sample consists of more than 300,000 distinct CDR3 sequences, over 10% of them appearing once. The origin of this receptor is a woman between 18 and 29 years old with Graves' hyperthyroidism. The sample taken for sequencing was blood. The rearrangement joins TRBV12-3 or TRBV12-4 to TRBJ2-5; D remains ambiguous. The CDR3 protein is CASSSPPQETQYF. CDR3 coding DNA: TGTGCCAGCAGTTCCCCCCCGCAAGAGACCCAGTACTTC.